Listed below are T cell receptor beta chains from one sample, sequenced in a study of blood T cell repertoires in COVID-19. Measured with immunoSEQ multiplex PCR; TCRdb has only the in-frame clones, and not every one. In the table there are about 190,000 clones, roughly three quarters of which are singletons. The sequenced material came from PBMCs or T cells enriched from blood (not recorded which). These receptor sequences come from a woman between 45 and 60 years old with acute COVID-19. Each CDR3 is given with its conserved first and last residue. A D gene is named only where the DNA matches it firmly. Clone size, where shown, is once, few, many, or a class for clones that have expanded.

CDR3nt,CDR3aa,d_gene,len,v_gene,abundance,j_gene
TGTGCCAGCAGCGCGGACAGGGGGCTACGTAGCAATCAGCCCCAGCATTTT,CASSADRGLRSNQPQHF,TRBD1,17,TRBV5-5,few,TRBJ1-5
TGCAGCGTCCGGACAGGCGATCATTCACCCCTCCACTTT,CSVRTGDHSPLHF,TRBD1,13,TRBV29-1,few,TRBJ1-6
TGTGCCAGCTCGCCGACAGATTATAGCAATCAGCCCCAGCATTTT,CASSPTDYSNQPQHF,NA,15,TRBV18,NA,TRBJ1-5
TGCGCCAGCAAAGGTCGGGACAGGGCCAATTTGGAGTATTTT,CASKGRDRANLEYF,TRBD1,14,TRBV10-2,NA,TRBJ2-3
TGTGCCAGCTCACGGGAGAGCAATCAGCCCCAGCATTTT,CASSRESNQPQHF,NA,13,TRBV18,few,TRBJ1-5
TGTGCCAGCAGCCAAGCCTTGGGGACTAAGCTGTATTTT,CASSQALGTKLYF,TRBD2,13,TRBV14,once,TRBJ2-3
TGTGCCAGTATGGCTCGGGACAGAGAACTCTATGGCTACACCTTC,CASMARDRELYGYTF,TRBD1,15,TRBV19,NA,TRBJ1-2
TGTGCCAGTAGTATAGGGGACAGTAGCAATCAGCCCCAGCATTTT,CASSIGDSSNQPQHF,TRBD1,15,TRBV19,NA,TRBJ1-5
TGTGCCAGCAGCTACTGGACAGGGAAAACTGAAAAACTGTTTTTT,CASSYWTGKTEKLFF,TRBD1,15,TRBV7-2,NA,TRBJ1-4
TGTGCCAGCAGCGTAGCATTGAACACTGAAGCTTTCTTT,CASSVALNTEAFF,NA,13,TRBV9,NA,TRBJ1-1
TGTGCCAGTATACTCACCGGACAGGGGTTGTACACTGAAGCTTTCTTT,CASILTGQGLYTEAFF,TRBD1,16,TRBV19,few,TRBJ1-1
TGTGCCAGCAAAATGGGACAGGGGAGGGAGACCCAGTACTTC,CASKMGQGRETQYF,TRBD1,14,TRBV27,NA,TRBJ2-5
TGTGCCAGCAGCAAGACACTGTCCGATCAGCCCCAGCATTTT,CASSKTLSDQPQHF,NA,14,TRBV2,NA,TRBJ1-5
TGTGCCAGCAGCCCGCCAACCAGGGAGAACACTGAAGCTTTCTTT,CASSPPTRENTEAFF,NA,15,TRBV5-5,NA,TRBJ1-1
TGTGCCAGCTCACCCTCGGGACAGGGGGGAAACACCATATATTTT,CASSPSGQGGNTIYF,TRBD1,15,TRBV18,NA,TRBJ1-3
TGTGCCAGCAGTTCCCCGGGACAGGTCAGCTACAATGAGCAGTTCTTC,CASSSPGQVSYNEQFF,TRBD1,16,TRBV28,NA,TRBJ2-1
TGTGCCATCAGGGAGCGGGGACAGGGACCCTACAATGAGCAGTTCTTC,CAIRERGQGPYNEQFF,TRBD1,16,TRBV10-3,NA,TRBJ2-1
TGTGCCAGCAGTCTAAACAGGGATACGCAGTATTTT,CASSLNRDTQYF,NA,12,TRBV2,NA,TRBJ2-3
TGTGCCAGCAGCGCCTTAGGAGGGGCGCACTATGGCTACACCTTC,CASSALGGAHYGYTF,NA,15,TRBV9,NA,TRBJ1-2
TGCGCCAGCAGCCGCATCCGGGACAGGGAAGGCTACACCTTC,CASSRIRDREGYTF,TRBD1,14,TRBV4-1,NA,TRBJ1-2
TGCGCCAGCAGCCTTTACAGGGGGCAAGAGACCCAGTACTTC,CASSLYRGQETQYF,TRBD1,14,TRBV5-1,NA,TRBJ2-5
TGTGCCAGCAGCGTAGAGGGGGCAGGTAACAATGAGCAGTTCTTC,CASSVEGAGNNEQFF,TRBD1,15,TRBV9,once,TRBJ2-1
TGCGCCAGCAGCCAAGCAGGGACAGTATTTTCCTACAATGAGCAGTTCTTC,CASSQAGTVFSYNEQFF,TRBD1,17,TRBV4-1,NA,TRBJ2-1
TGTGCCAGCAGTGCCATGACGGGGGGGGGCACTGAAGCTTTCTTT,CASSAMTGGGTEAFF,NA,15,TRBV25-1,once,TRBJ1-1
TGTGCCAGCAGCTTCCGGCCAGGGGTCCCAGATACGCAGTATTTT,CASSFRPGVPDTQYF,NA,15,TRBV5-4,NA,TRBJ2-3
TGTGCCAGTATGAGGTTGAGCGCTAACAATGAGCAGTTCTTC,CASMRLSANNEQFF,NA,14,TRBV19,NA,TRBJ2-1
TGTGCCAGCAGCCCACCCATTGCGCCGAACACTGAAGCTTTCTTT,CASSPPIAPNTEAFF,NA,15,TRBV3-1/TRBV3-2,NA,TRBJ1-1
TGTGCCAGCAGCCCCGGACAGGACAATTCACCCCTCCACTTT,CASSPGQDNSPLHF,TRBD1,14,TRBV7-2,few,TRBJ1-6
TGTGCCAGCCAGTATGGGCGCACAGATACGCAGTATTTT,CASQYGRTDTQYF,NA,13,TRBV6-5,once,TRBJ2-3
TGTGCCAGCCACGGACAGACCCCCTATAATTCACCCCTCCACTTT,CASHGQTPYNSPLHF,NA,15,TRBV7-2,NA,TRBJ1-6
TGCGCCAGCAGCCAACAACCCCGGGGGCAAGAGACCCAGTACTTC,CASSQQPRGQETQYF,NA,15,TRBV5-1,NA,TRBJ2-5
TGTGCCAGCAGCGTTAGCGGGGGGAGCACAGATACGCAGTATTTT,CASSVSGGSTDTQYF,TRBD2,15,TRBV9,NA,TRBJ2-3
TGTGCCAGTACCCCCCGGGACACCGGGGAGCTGTTTTTT,CASTPRDTGELFF,NA,13,TRBV19,many,TRBJ2-2
TGTGCCAGCAGCTATGGGACAGGGGGGGATACGCAGTATTTT,CASSYGTGGDTQYF,TRBD1,14,TRBV5-6,few,TRBJ2-3
TGTGCCAGCAGCCGGCAGGGCCTACTTAGCACAGATACGCAGTATTTT,CASSRQGLLSTDTQYF,NA,16,TRBV7-8,few,TRBJ2-3
TGTGCCTGGAGTGTTGGGGGCGGGAATGAGCAGTTCTTC,CAWSVGGGNEQFF,NA,13,TRBV30,NA,TRBJ2-1
TGTGCCAGCAGCTTAGGCGGGGGGATAGATACGCAGTATTTT,CASSLGGGIDTQYF,TRBD2,14,TRBV11-1,NA,TRBJ2-3
TGTGCCAGCAGCTTAGAGGACAGAGCCCAAAACATTCAGTACTTC,CASSLEDRAQNIQYF,NA,15,TRBV11-2,NA,TRBJ2-4
TGTGCCAGCACGCAGGGGAGCAGTTCACCCCTCCACTTT,CASTQGSSSPLHF,NA,13,TRBV12-3/TRBV12-4,NA,TRBJ1-6
TGTGCCAGCTCACCGGGGACATTCACTGAAGCTTTCTTT,CASSPGTFTEAFF,NA,13,TRBV18,NA,TRBJ1-1
TGTGCCAGCAGTTATCCCGGGACTAGCGGCGGGGAGCTGTTTTTT,CASSYPGTSGGELFF,TRBD2,15,TRBV6-2/TRBV6-3,NA,TRBJ2-2
TGTGCCAGTACAACAGGGGGACCTGGAAACACCATATATTTT,CASTTGGPGNTIYF,TRBD1,14,TRBV19,NA,TRBJ1-3
TGCGCCAGCAGCTTAGGGACAGCCCCTGAAAAACTGTTTTTT,CASSLGTAPEKLFF,TRBD1,14,TRBV5-1,few,TRBJ1-4
TGTGCCAGCTCACCCGGTAATGGAGATACGCAGTATTTT,CASSPGNGDTQYF,NA,13,TRBV18,NA,TRBJ2-3
TGCAGTGCGAAACAGCGGGAAAAACTGTTTTTT,CSAKQREKLFF,NA,11,TRBV20-1,NA,TRBJ1-4
TGTGCCAGCAGCTTAGATACAACTAATGAAAAACTGTTTTTT,CASSLDTTNEKLFF,NA,14,TRBV7-9,once,TRBJ1-4
TGTGCCAGCAGTGTAGGACCGCCGGGATTCAAAGGAAACACCATATATTTT,CASSVGPPGFKGNTIYF,NA,17,TRBV2,NA,TRBJ1-3
TGCGCCAGCAGGGCCCAGGGTGATTCCGGCTACACCTTC,CASRAQGDSGYTF,NA,13,TRBV10-1,NA,TRBJ1-2
TGTGCCAGCAGCCAACCTAACTACAACACCGGGGAGCTGTTTTTT,CASSQPNYNTGELFF,NA,15,TRBV3-1/TRBV3-2,NA,TRBJ2-2
TGTGCCAGTAGTATAAACGGGGGGGCCCACAATGAGCAGTTCTTC,CASSINGGAHNEQFF,TRBD2,15,TRBV19,NA,TRBJ2-1
TGTGCCAGCAGTTCTCCACAGGGGGCGGGCACTGAAGCTTTCTTT,CASSSPQGAGTEAFF,TRBD1,15,TRBV28,once,TRBJ1-1
TGTGCCAGCAGTCCCGGACTAGCCTTGGGTACGCAGTATTTT,CASSPGLALGTQYF,TRBD2,14,TRBV28,NA,TRBJ2-3
TGTGCCTGGAGTGTACACAGGGGAGGTGAAAAACTGTTTTTT,CAWSVHRGGEKLFF,TRBD1,14,TRBV30,NA,TRBJ1-4
TGTGCCAGCAGTTACCCAGAGGGACAGGCCCCGGGCAATCAGCCCCAGCATTTT,CASSYPEGQAPGNQPQHF,TRBD1,18,TRBV6-2/TRBV6-3,NA,TRBJ1-5